Each of the 5 T cell receptor beta chains below was sequenced from the same sample in a study of T cells in Graves' hyperthyroidism and ophthalmopathy (dated by TCRdb to between 2018 and 2021). Library method: multiplex PCR. The reads were generated on an Illumina HiSeq 2000. The TCR beta CDR3 regions were amplified from RNA transcripts. A first-round RT-PCR of the TCR CDR3 used the HTBI primer set with the Qiagen OneStep RT-PCR kit. TCRdb handled the public reads itself, with Q25 trimming in fastp and clone calling in MiXCR, and kept productive beta chains. Every CDR3 protein is listed once, alongside the most common genes and DNA of its rows. This sample gives 600,000 to 800,000 distinct CDR3 sequences in total; about 35% of them show up just once. Jointly, the top ten make up around 32% of the sample. The sequencing sample was made of blood. These receptors came from a woman in her thirties or forties with Graves' hyperthyroidism.

This clonotype was picked up many times. The chain joins TRBV25-1 to TRBJ2-7; either TRBD1 or TRBD2 may fit D (5 bases each). The CDR3 runs to 14 residues. Trimming cost V 3 bases and J 0 bases, with 9 bases left between them. Germline V gene sequence: CDR1 MGHDK, CDR2 SYGVNS. The CDR3 coding sequence is TGTGCCAGCAGTGATTCTGGGGGCTCCTACGAGCAGTACTTC. This encodes CASSDSGGSYEQYF.

The chain has TRBV7-3 and TRBJ2-3; D gene uncertain. The CDR3 covers 13 residues. Germline V gives CDR1 SGHTA, CDR2 FQGTGA. The germline V and J ends were trimmed by 6 bases and 1 base, with 8 bases remaining between them. This chain's CDR3 is CASSGSGTDTQYF. CDR3 bases: TGTGCCAGCAGTGGGTCTGGCACAGATACGCAGTATTTT.

The genes are TRBV20-1 and TRBJ1-2; D gene uncertain. V was pared by 3 bases and J by 0 bases, with 8 bases between. Germline V CDR1 and CDR2: DFQATT, SNEGSKA (reference sequence). The CDR3 is made up of 13 amino acids. CDR3 in amino acids: CSARDGSNYGYTF. DNA of the CDR3: TGCAGTGCTAGGGACGGTTCTAACTATGGCTACACCTTC.

This chain connects TRBV7-9 to TRBJ1-2; D ambiguous. V dropped 1 base and J dropped 13 bases, with 16 bases sitting between them. The CDR3 has 13 residues. Germline assignment: CDR1 SEHNR and CDR2 FQNEAQ (reference sequence). The CDR3 loop reads CASSLGRDEGRTF. In DNA form, the CDR3 reads TGTGCCAGCAGCTTAGGCAGAGACGAAGGTCGCACCTTC.

This clonotype was seen many times. The rearrangement links TRBV11-2 to TRBJ1-6; tentatively, D is TRBD1 (6 bases). CDR1 is SGHAT, CDR2 FQNNGV, per germline. With 5 bases removed from V and 9 bases from J, the gap between germline ends came to 14 bases. The CDR3 has 14 amino acids. DNA of the CDR3: TGTGCCAGCAGCCAGGAATCCAGGGGTTCACCCCTCCACTTT. Translating gives CASSQESRGSPLHF.